One TCR beta chain is described in this entry. This sample is part of a study of control samples from healthy donors and cancer patients. TCRdb keeps only in-frame clones here, not all; method: immunoSEQ multiplex PCR. Of fewer than 500,000 clones in the sample, about nine tenths are singletons; the top ten hold 6% to 7%. Germline V gene sequence: CDR1 MNHEY, CDR2 SMNVEV (reference sequence). The V and J ends lost 5 bases and 1 base respectively, with 15 bases between them. The CDR3 runs to 15 residues. The receptor's source is a man in his forties with head and neck cancer. Sequencing was carried out using PBMCs. The chain has TRBV27 and TRBJ2-7; D unresolved. CDR3 DNA sequence: TGTGCCAGCAGTCCCTCCGGACGTAATTCCTACGAGCAGTACTTC. This gives the protein CASSPSGRNSYEQYF.